What follows describes a single TCR beta chain. Its specific antigen is unknown. No clone much larger than this one lies a single base away; base qualities are absent. The sample is drawn from a study of blood T cell repertoires in COVID-19 (TCRdb year 2020). For context, the study as a whole: Collaborator samples came from the United States, Italy and Spain and covered acute and convalescent phases of COVID-19. The material from the prospective study consisted of cDNA or gDNA derived from T cells, B-cell-depleted T cells, or PBMCs. Subjects who had been exposed to COVID-19, were actively infected with it, or had recovered from it provided the deeply sampled blood TCRbeta repertoires that made up the dataset. The repertoires were released in a freely available public database meant as a resource for research on the immune response to SARS-CoV-2. The samples were drawn from the first 160 participants of the ongoing ImmuneRACE study and from under 1,500 subjects provided by 6 global collaborators. Nearly every sample came with metadata listing a de-identified subject ID, COVID-19 status, age in years and sex. Where available, HLA class I and class II types were taken from metadata supplied by the sample provider and were not determined by assay-based typing. The paper as a whole reports these results and caveats: The quantity of clinical and demographic metadata differed by source and by participant and was supplied without curation.

The collaborating institutions used their own protocols to collect whole blood in K2EDTA tubes. For TCRbeta analysis, collaborators shipped samples in one of three forms: frozen whole blood, isolated PBMCs, or DNA extracted from either of those sample types. Deletion took 6 bases off V and 4 bases off J, with a span of 15 bases between the germline ends. CDR1 and CDR2, per the germline V gene, are SGHTA and FQGNSA. Inclusive of the bounding cysteine and phenylalanine, the CDR3 is 15 residues long. Kept here is only the CDR3 DNA, which spans 45 bases and is read in frame from base 1. TCRbeta CDR3 regions were amplified from genomic DNA using the immunoSEQ Assay, a bias-controlled multiplex PCR. In the paper's pipeline: The number of nucleated cells in each sample was estimated by amplification of reference gene primers within the assay. Sequence reads were collapsed and filtered to measure the absolute abundance of every unique TCRbeta CDR3 rearrangement. For each sample, productive Simpson clonality was calculated by taking the square root of Simpson's diversity index across productive rearrangements. Drawn from immuneACCESS, this table holds only the in-frame rearrangements with V and J called that TCRdb kept. Clones are partly lost; checked studies trace under half to an unresolved V gene and leave the rest unexplained. V, J and clone size reflect that table, while D and trimming were determined from the DNA. The sample contains 280,000 or so clones, 85% to 90% of them found a single time. In total, the top ten clones hold roughly 14% of the sample.

The sample consisted of peripheral blood. The rearranged segments are TRBV7-2 and TRBJ2-2; TRBD2 is a weak D gene call, 6 bases matching. The sequence came from a human donor in a cohort sampled during active COVID-19. The nucleotides read TGTGCCAGCAGATCTTCTCTGGGGGGCACCGGGGAGCTGTTTTTT. Its protein product is CASRSSLGGTGELFF. Here the CDR3 is joined to the reference TRBV7-2 and TRBJ2-2 genes, and the full variable domain is: GAGVSQSPSNKVTEKGKDVELRCDPISGHTALYWYRQSLGQGLEFLIYFQGNSAPDKSGLPSDRFSAERTGGSVSTLTIQRTQQEDSAVYLCASRSSLGGTGELFFGEGSRLTVL.